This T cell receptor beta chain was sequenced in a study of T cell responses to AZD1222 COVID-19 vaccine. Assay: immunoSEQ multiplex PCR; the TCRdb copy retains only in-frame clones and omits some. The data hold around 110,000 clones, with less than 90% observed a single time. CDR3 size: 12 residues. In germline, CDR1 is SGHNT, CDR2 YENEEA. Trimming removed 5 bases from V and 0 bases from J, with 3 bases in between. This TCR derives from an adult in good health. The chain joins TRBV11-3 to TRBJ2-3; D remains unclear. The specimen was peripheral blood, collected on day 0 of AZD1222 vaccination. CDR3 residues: CASSPSTDTQYF. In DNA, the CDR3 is TGTGCCAGCAGCCCTAGCACAGATACGCAGTATTTT. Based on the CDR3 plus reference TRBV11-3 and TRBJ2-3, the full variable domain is EAGVVQSPRYKIIEKKQPVAFWCNPISGHNTLYWYLQNLGQGPELLIRYENEEAVDDSQLPKDRFSAERLKGVDSTLKIQPAELGDSAVYLCASSPSTDTQYFGPGTRLTVL.